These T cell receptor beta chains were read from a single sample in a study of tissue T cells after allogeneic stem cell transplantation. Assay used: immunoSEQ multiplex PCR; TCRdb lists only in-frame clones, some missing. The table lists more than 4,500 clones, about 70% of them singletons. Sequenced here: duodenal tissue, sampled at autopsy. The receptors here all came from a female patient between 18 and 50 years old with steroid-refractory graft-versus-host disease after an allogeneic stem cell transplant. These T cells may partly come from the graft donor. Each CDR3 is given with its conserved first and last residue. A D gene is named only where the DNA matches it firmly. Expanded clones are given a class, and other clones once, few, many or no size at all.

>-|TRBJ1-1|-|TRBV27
TGTGCCAGCAGTTTATATCGGGAGGGGGGGACTGAAGCTTTCTTT
CASSLYREGGTEAFF
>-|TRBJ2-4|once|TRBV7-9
TGTGCCAGCAGCCCCGAGTACGTAGCCAAAAACATTCAGTACTTC
CASSPEYVAKNIQYF
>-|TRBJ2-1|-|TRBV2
TGTGCCAGCAGGGGGGGACACCCGTTCTTC
CASRGGHPFF
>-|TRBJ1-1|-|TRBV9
TGTGCCAGCGGGGCCGGGCCTCGGGACACTGAAGCTTTCTTT
CASGAGPRDTEAFF
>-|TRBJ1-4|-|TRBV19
TGTGCCAGGCTCCCCCCCCCTGAAAAACTGTTTTTT
CARLPPPEKLFF
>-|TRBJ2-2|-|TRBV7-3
TGTGCCAGCAGCTTACAGCCGGGGGCTTTGGGGACCGGGGAGCTGTTTTTT
CASSLQPGALGTGELFF
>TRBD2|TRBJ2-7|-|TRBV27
TGTGCCAGCAGTCCCTCGGGACTAGCGGGGATCTACGAGCAGTACTTC
CASSPSGLAGIYEQYF
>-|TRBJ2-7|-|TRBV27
TGTGCCAGCAGTTTCGGTGGGAGCTCCTACGAGCAGTACTTC
CASSFGGSSYEQYF
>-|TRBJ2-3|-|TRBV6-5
TGTGCCAGCAGTTACTTTTCTGGGGGTACGCAGTATTTT
CASSYFSGGTQYF
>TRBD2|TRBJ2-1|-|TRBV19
TGTGCCAGTAGTCTTAGCGGGAACGGGTTGGATGAGCAGTTCTTC
CASSLSGNGLDEQFF
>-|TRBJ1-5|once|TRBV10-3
TGTGCCATCAGTGAGCGGGAACAGGGTGCTCAGCCCCAGCATTTT
CAISEREQGAQPQHF
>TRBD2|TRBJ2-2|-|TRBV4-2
TGTGCCAGCAGCCCAGAGAGGGCTAGCGGGAGGAGAACCGGGGAGCTGTTTTTT
CASSPERASGRRTGELFF
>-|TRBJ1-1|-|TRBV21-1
TGTGCCAGCAGCAAGAGTAAGGGGGCGGACACTGAAGCTTTCTTT
CASSKSKGADTEAFF
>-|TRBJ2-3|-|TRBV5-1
TGCGCCAGCAGCTTGGAGGGGCCTGGAGATACGCAGTATTTT
CASSLEGPGDTQYF
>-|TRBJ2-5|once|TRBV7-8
TGTGCCAGCAGCCAGGACAGCCTAGAGACCCAGTACTTC
CASSQDSLETQYF
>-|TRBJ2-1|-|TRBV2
TGTGCCAGCAGTGAAAGGAGCCGGAATGAGCAGTTCTTC
CASSERSRNEQFF
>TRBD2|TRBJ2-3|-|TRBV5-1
TGCGCCAGCAGCTGGCTAGCGGGCGAAGGAACAGATACGCAGTATTTT
CASSWLAGEGTDTQYF
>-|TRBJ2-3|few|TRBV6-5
TGTGCCAGCAGTTACTCCGGCGATACGCAGTATTTT
CASSYSGDTQYF
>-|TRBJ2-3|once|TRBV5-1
TGCGCCAGCAGCTTGGGGGGAACAGATACGCAGTATTTT
CASSLGGTDTQYF
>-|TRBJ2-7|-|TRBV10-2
TGCGCCAGCAGTGGGATACTGAAGTACGAGCAGTACTTC
CASSGILKYEQYF
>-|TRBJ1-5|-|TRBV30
TGTGCCTGGGCCCGGGAGTTCAATCAGCCCCAGCATTTT
CAWAREFNQPQHF
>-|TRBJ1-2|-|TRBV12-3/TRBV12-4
TGTGCCAGCAGTCCCACTTATACAGGCGGCTACACCTTC
CASSPTYTGGYTF
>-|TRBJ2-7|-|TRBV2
TGTGCCAGCAGCGCGGGGTTTTCCTACGAGCAGTACTTC
CASSAGFSYEQYF
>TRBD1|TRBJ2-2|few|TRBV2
TGTGCCAGCAGCGCGGGACAGGGGAGTGTGGTTACCGGGGAGCTGTTTTTT
CASSAGQGSVVTGELFF
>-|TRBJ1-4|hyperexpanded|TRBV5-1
TGCGCCAGCAGCTTACAGAGCCTCAATGAAAAACTGTTTTTT
CASSLQSLNEKLFF
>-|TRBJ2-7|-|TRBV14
TGTGCCAGCAGACTATCATTTGCCTACGAGCAGTACTTC
CASRLSFAYEQYF
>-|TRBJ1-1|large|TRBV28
TGTGCCAGCAGTTTCTGGAACACTGAAGCTTTCTTT
CASSFWNTEAFF
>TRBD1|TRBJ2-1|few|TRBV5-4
TGTGCCAGCAGCTTGGGGGGACAGGGTCTCTACAATGAGCAGTTCTTC
CASSLGGQGLYNEQFF
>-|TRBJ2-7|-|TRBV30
TGTGCCTGGAGTGTACTAGGCAGGGGGGGACTCGAGCAGTACTTC
CAWSVLGRGGLEQYF
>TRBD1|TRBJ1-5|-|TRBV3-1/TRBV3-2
TGTGCCAGCAGCCAAGGTCTAGGACAGGGATGGGGAAGCAATCAGCCCCAGCATTTT
CASSQGLGQGWGSNQPQHF
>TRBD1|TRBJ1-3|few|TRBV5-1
TGCGCCAGCAGCTTCCGGGGGGGACAGGGGGCTTTCGGAAGCTCTGGAAACACCATATATTTT
CASSFRGGQGAFGSSGNTIYF
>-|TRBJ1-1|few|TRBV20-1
TGCAGTGCTAGTCGCAGGGGCCGTGACACTGAAGCTTTCTTT
CSASRRGRDTEAFF
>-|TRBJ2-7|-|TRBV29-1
TGCAGCGTCCGGGCCCCAGGCCTTTACGAGCAGTACTTC
CSVRAPGLYEQYF
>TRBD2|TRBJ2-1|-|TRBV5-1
TGCGCCAGCAGCTTGGACTCAGGCGGGAGCGGAACCTACAATGAGCAGTTCTTC
CASSLDSGGSGTYNEQFF
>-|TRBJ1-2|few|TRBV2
TGTGCCAGCAGTGACTGGCGTTATTATGGCTACACCTTC
CASSDWRYYGYTF
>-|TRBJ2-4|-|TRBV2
TGTGCCAGCAGTGAAATTTTCGGCCTAGCCAAAAACATTCAGTACTTC
CASSEIFGLAKNIQYF
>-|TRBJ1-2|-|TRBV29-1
TGCAGCGTTGTGGCGCATCTTGGCTACACCTTC
CSVVAHLGYTF
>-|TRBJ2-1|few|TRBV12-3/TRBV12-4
TGTGCCAGCAGTTCCGGGACTCCAGCTGAGCAGTTCTTC
CASSSGTPAEQFF
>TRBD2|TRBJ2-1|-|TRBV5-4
TGTGCCAGCAGCGCCCGCACTAGCGGTCATGAGCAGTTCTTC
CASSARTSGHEQFF
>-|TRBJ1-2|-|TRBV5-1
TGCGCCAGCAGCCGGGACGGATCTAACTATGGCTACACCTTC
CASSRDGSNYGYTF
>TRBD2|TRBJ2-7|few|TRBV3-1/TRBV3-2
TGTGCCAGCAGCCACACTAGCGAGGGCGAGCAGTACTTC
CASSHTSEGEQYF
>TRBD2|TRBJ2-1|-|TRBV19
TGTGCCAGTAAGGGCTTAGCGGGAGACCTATACAATGAGCAGTTCTTC
CASKGLAGDLYNEQFF
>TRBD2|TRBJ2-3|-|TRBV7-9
TGTGCCAGCAGAGGGGCTAGCGGGGGCAGCACAGATACGCAGTATTTT
CASRGASGGSTDTQYF
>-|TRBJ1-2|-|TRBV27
TGTGCCAGCAGTTTATCCAGATTCTATGGCTACACCTTC
CASSLSRFYGYTF
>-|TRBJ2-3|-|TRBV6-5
TGTGCCAGCAGTTACAGGGTCGGCGTAAGCACAGATACGCAGTATTTT
CASSYRVGVSTDTQYF
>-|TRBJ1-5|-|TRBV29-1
TGCAGCGTTGGTTCAAATCAGCCCCAGCATTTT
CSVGSNQPQHF
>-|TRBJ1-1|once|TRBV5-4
TGTGCCAGCAGCTTCCAGTGGGTGAACACTGAAGCTTTCTTT
CASSFQWVNTEAFF
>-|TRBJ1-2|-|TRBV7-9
TGTGCCAGCAGCTTAGAAGGGGGTGGCTACACCTTC
CASSLEGGGYTF
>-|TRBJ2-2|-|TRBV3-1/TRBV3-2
TGTGCCAGCAGCCAAGTGTGGGCGGGGAACACCGGGGAGCTGTTTTTT
CASSQVWAGNTGELFF
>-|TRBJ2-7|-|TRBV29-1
TGCAGCGTTGTGTGGGGACATAGCTACGAGCAGTACTTC
CSVVWGHSYEQYF
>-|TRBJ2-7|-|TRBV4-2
TGTGCCAGCAGCCAAGACAACAGGGAGAAGGGCGAGCAGTACTTC
CASSQDNREKGEQYF
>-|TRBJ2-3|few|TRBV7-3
TGTGCCAGCAGCACCCGCCCGGGAGATACGCAGTATTTT
CASSTRPGDTQYF